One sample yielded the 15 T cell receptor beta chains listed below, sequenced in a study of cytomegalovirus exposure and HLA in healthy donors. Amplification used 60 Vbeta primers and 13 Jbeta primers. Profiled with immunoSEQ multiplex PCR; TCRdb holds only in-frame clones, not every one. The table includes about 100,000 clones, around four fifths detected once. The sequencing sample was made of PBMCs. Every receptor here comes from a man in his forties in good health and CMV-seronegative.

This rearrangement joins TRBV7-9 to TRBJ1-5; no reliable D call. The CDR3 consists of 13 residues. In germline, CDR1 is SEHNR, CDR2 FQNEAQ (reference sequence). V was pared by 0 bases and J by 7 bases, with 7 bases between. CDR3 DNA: TGTGCCAGCAGCTTAGCAACGGGACAGCCCCAGCATTTT. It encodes CASSLATGQPQHF.

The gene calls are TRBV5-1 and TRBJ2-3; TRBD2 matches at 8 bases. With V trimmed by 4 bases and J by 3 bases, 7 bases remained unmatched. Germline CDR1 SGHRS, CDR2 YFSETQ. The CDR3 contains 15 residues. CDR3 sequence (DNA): TGCGCCAGCAGCGCATTAGCGGGGCCGACAGATACGCAGTATTTT. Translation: CASSALAGPTDTQYF. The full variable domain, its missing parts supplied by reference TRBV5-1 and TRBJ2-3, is KAGVTQTPRYLIKTRGQQVTLSCSPISGHRSVSWYQQTPGQGLQFLFEYFSETQRNKGNFPGRFSGRQFSNSRSEMNVSTLELGDSALYLCASSALAGPTDTQYFGPGTRLTVL.

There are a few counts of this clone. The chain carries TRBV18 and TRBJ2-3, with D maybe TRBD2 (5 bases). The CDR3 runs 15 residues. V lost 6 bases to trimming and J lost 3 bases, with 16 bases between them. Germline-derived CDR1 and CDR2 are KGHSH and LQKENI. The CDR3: CASSLEGIGTDTQYF. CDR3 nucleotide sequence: TGTGCCAGCTCCTTAGAGGGAATTGGGACAGATACGCAGTATTTT.

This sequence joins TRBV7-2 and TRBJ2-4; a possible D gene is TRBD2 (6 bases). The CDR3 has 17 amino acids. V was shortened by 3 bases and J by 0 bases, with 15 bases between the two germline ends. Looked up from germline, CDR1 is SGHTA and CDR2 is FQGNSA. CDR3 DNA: TGTGCCAGCAGCTTCGGGGGAGGCGTACCAGCCAAAAACATTCAGTACTTC. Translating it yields CASSFGGGVPAKNIQYF. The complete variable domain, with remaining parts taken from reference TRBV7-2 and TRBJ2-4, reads GAGVSQSPSNKVTEKGKDVELRCDPISGHTALYWYRQSLGQGLEFLIYFQGNSAPDKSGLPSDRFSAERTGGSVSTLTIQRTQQEDSAVYLCASSFGGGVPAKNIQYFGAGTRLSVL.

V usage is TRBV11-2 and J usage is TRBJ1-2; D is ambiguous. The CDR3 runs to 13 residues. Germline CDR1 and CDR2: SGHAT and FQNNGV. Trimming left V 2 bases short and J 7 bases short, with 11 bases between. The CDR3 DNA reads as TGTGCCAGCAGCTTAAATCGGGAAATTGGCTACACCTTC. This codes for CASSLNREIGYTF. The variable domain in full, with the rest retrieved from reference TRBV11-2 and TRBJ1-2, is EAGVAQSPRYKIIEKRQSVAFWCNPISGHATLYWYQQILGQGPKLLIQFQNNGVVDDSQLPKDRFSAERLKGVDSTLKIQPAKLEDSAVYLCASSLNREIGYTFGSGTRLTVV.

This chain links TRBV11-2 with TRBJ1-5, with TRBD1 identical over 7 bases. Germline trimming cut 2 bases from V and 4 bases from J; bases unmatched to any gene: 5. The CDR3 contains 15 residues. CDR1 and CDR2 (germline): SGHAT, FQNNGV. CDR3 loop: CASSLTSGGNQPQHF. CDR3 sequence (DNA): TGTGCCAGCAGCTTAACGTCAGGGGGGAATCAGCCCCAGCATTTT.

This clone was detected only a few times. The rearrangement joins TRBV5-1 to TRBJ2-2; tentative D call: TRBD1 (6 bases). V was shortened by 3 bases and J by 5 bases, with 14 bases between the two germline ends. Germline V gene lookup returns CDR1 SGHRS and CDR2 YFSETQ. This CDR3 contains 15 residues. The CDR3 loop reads CASSSRQEGTGELFF. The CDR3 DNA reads TGCGCCAGCAGCTCACGACAGGAAGGGACCGGGGAGCTGTTTTTT.

Here the CDR3 DNA reads TGTGCCAGCAGATCCGGGACTAGCGGGGCGAATGAGCAGTTCTTC. It translates to CASRSGTSGANEQFF. The chain combines TRBV6-5 with TRBJ2-1; 13 bases line up with TRBD2. Germline values: CDR1 MNHEY, CDR2 SVGAGI. J gave up 7 bases and V 6 bases, and 6 bases lay outside the gene matches. The CDR3 has 15 residues.

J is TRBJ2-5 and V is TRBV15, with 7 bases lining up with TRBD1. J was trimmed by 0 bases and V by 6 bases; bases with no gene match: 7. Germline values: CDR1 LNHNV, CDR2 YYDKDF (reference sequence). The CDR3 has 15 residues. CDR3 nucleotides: TGTGCCACCAGAGGACAGGAAAAGTACCAAGAGACCCAGTACTTC. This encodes CATRGQEKYQETQYF.

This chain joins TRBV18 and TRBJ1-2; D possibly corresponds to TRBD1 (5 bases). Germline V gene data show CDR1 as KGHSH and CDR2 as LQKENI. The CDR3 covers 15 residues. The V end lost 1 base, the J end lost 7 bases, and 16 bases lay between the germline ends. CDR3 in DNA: TGTGCCAGCTCACCACTTCAGGGCGATGTCTCTGGCTACACCTTC. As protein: CASSPLQGDVSGYTF.

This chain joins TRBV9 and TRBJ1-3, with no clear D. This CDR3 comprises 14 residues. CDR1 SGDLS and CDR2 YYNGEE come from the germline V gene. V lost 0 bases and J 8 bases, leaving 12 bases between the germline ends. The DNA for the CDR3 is TGTGCCAGCAGCGTAGGAGATCCCATCGACACCATATATTTT. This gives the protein CASSVGDPIDTIYF.

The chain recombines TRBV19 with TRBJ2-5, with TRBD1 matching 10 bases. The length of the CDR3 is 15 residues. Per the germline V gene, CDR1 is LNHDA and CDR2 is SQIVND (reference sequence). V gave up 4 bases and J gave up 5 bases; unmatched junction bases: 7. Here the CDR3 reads CASSSRQGAGETQYF. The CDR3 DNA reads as TGTGCCAGTAGTAGCAGACAGGGGGCTGGGGAGACCCAGTACTTC.

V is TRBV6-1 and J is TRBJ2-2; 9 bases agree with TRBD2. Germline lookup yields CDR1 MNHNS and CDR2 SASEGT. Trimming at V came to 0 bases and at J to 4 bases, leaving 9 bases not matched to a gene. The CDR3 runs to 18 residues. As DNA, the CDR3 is TGTGCCAGCAGTGAAGCCGTGGGAAGCGGGGGGACCACCGGGGAGCTGTTTTTT. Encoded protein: CASSEAVGSGGTTGELFF.

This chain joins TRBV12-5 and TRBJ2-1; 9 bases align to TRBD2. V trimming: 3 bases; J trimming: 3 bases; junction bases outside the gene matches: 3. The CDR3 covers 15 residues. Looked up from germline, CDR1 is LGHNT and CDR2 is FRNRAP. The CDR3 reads CASGFLAGDYNEQFF. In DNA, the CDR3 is TGTGCTAGTGGTTTTTTAGCGGGGGACTACAATGAGCAGTTCTTC.

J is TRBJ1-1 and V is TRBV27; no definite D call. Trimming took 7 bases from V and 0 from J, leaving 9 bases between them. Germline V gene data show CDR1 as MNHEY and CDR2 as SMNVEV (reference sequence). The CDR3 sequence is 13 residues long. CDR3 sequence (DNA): TGTGCCAGCAAGGCACAGATGAACACTGAAGCTTTCTTT. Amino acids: CASKAQMNTEAFF.